This entry describes one T cell receptor (beta chain). TCRdb's table, derived via immunoSEQ multiplex PCR, lists solely in-frame clones and lacks some. In the table there are some 150,000 clones, about 83% of which are singletons. The CDR3 extends over 15 amino acids. Germline lookup yields CDR1 SQVTM and CDR2 ANQGSEA. Trimming removed 0 bases at V and 2 bases at J, with 13 bases between. The data are from a study of blood T cell repertoires in COVID-19. Source material: peripheral blood. The chain has TRBV29-1 and TRBJ2-5; D may be TRBD2 (5 bases). This sequence was found in a woman in her fifties or sixties with active or convalescent COVID-19. The CDR3 bases are TGCAGCGTTGAAGAAGGGAGCGGCTCACAAGAGACCCAGTACTTC. Its protein is CSVEEGSGSQETQYF.